This entry is about one T cell receptor (beta chain). The specificity of this receptor is unknown. There are no base qualities to consult, and no much larger clone falls within one base. The germline V gene supplies CDR1 SGHTA and CDR2 FQGNSA. Relative to germline, V is 5 bases shorter and J is 5 bases shorter, with 12 bases between their ends. The CDR3 runs 13 residues from the cysteine to the phenylalanine. Only CDR3 DNA remains: 39 bases, in frame from the first base. Collaborating institutions collected whole blood in K2EDTA tubes following their own protocols. For TCRbeta analysis, collaborators shipped samples in one of three forms: frozen whole blood, isolated PBMCs, or DNA extracted from either of those sample types. This sample is drawn from a study of blood T cell repertoires in COVID-19 (TCRdb year 2020). Notes on the research overall: The collaborator samples originated in the United States, Italy and Spain and spanned the acute and convalescent phases of COVID-19. The repertoires were released in a freely available public database intended as a resource for research on the immune response to SARS-CoV-2. The prospective study material was composed of cDNA or gDNA derived from T cells, B-cell-depleted T cells, or PBMCs. The sample metadata nearly always contained a de-identified subject ID, COVID-19 status, age in years and sex. Where available, HLA class I and class II types were obtained from metadata supplied by the sample provider rather than from assay-based typing. Deeply sampled blood TCRbeta repertoires from subjects exposed to, actively infected with, or recovered from COVID-19 were included in the dataset. Samples came from the ongoing ImmuneRACE study (first 160 participants) plus 1,254 subjects from 6 global collaborators.

TCRbeta CDR3 regions were amplified from genomic DNA using the immunoSEQ Assay, a bias-controlled multiplex PCR. The study's own analysis went as follows. Nucleated cell counts per sample were estimated from amplification of reference gene primers within the assay. Sequence reads were collapsed and filtered to measure the absolute abundance of every unique TCRbeta CDR3 rearrangement. Productive Simpson clonality was computed per sample as the square root of Simpson's diversity index over productive rearrangements. TCRdb holds this immuneACCESS table with in-frame rearrangements only. Some clones are missing; in checked studies, unresolved V genes explain under half, and the rest has no known cause. V, J and clone size reflect that table, while D and trimming were determined from the DNA. This sample lists around 100,000 clones; roughly nine tenths were detected once. Roughly 2.1% of the sample goes to the ten largest clones.

Results and caveats for the whole study, not just this receptor: The quantity of clinical and demographic metadata differed by source and by participant and was supplied without curation.

The sequencing sample was made of peripheral blood. The sequence joins TRBV7-2 to TRBJ1-1, with a weak D call of TRBD1 (6 bases match). This receptor was obtained from a man in his fifties with active COVID-19. The CDR3 protein is CASSDRRGTEAFF. The nucleotide sequence reads as follows: TGTGCCAGCAGCGACCGCAGGGGAACTGAAGCTTTCTTT.